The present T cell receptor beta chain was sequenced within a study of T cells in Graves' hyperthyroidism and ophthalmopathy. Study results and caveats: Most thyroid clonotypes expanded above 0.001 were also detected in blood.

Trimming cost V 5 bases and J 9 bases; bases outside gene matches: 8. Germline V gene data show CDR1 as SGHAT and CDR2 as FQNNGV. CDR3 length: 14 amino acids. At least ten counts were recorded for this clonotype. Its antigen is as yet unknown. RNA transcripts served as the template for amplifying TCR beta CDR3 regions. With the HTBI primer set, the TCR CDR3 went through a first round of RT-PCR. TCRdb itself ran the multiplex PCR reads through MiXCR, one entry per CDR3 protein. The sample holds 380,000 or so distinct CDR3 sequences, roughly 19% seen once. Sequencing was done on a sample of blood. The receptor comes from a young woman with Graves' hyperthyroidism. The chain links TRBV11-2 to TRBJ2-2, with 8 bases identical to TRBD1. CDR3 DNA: TGTGCCAGCAGCCCAGGACAGGGTGTAAGGGAGCTGTTTTTT. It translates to CASSPGQGVRELFF.